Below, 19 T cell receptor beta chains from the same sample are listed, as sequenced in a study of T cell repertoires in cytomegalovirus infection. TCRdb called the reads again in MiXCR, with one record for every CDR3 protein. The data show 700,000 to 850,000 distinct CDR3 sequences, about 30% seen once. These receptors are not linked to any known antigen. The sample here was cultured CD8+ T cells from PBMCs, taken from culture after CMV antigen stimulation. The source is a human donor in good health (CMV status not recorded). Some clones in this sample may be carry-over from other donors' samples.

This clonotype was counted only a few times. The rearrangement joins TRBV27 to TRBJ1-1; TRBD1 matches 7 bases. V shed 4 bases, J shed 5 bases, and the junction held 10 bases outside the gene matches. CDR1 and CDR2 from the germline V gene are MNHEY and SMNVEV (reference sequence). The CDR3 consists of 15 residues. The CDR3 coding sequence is TGTGCCAGCAGTTGGGACAGCCCAAGAAGAACTGAAGCTTTCTTT. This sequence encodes CASSWDSPRRTEAFF.

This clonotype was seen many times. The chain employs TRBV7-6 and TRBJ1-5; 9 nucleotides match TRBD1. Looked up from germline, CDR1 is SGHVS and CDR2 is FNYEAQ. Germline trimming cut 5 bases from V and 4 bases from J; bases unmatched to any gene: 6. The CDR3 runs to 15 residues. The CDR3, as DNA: TGTGCCAGCAGCCAATACAGGGGGCATAATCAGCCCCAGCATTTT. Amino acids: CASSQYRGHNQPQHF.

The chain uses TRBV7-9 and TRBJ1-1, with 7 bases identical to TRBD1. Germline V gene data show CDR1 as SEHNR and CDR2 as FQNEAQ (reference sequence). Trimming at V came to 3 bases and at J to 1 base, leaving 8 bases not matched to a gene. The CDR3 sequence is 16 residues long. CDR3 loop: CASSFLKGAENTEAFF. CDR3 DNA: TGTGCCAGCAGCTTTTTAAAGGGGGCAGAGAACACTGAAGCTTTCTTT.

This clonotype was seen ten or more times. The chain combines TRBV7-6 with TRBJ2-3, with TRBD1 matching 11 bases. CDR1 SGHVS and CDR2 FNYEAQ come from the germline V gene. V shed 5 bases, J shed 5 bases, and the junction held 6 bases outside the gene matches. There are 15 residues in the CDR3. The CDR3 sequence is CASSEGTGGLDTQYF. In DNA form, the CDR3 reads TGTGCCAGCAGCGAAGGGACAGGGGGTTTAGATACGCAGTATTTT.

CDR3 loop: CASSKTSFEQFF. CDR3 coding DNA: TGTGCCAGCAGTAAGACTAGTTTTGAGCAGTTCTTC. The chain has TRBV6-1 and TRBJ2-1, with D possibly being TRBD2 (6 bases). Trimming took off 5 bases at V and 9 bases at J, with 11 bases between the two ends. The CDR3 extends over 12 amino acids. Germline V gives CDR1 MNHNS, CDR2 SASEGT.

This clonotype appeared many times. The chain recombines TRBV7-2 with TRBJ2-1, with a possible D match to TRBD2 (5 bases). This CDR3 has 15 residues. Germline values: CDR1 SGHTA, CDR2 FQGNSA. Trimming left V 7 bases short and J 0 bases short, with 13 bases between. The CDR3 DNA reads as TGTGCCAGCATAACCGGGATCTTCTCCTACAATGAGCAGTTCTTC. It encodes CASITGIFSYNEQFF.

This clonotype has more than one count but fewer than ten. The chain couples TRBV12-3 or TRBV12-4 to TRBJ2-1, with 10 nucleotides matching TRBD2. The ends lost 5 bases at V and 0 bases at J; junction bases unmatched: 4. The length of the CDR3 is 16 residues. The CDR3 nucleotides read TGTGCCAGCAGTGGACTAGCGGACAGCTCCTACAATGAGCAGTTCTTC. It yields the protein CASSGLADSSYNEQFF.

This chain's CDR3 is CASSEALAEPKNIQYF. For the CDR3, the DNA is TGTGCCAGCAGTGAAGCTCTGGCAGAGCCTAAAAACATTCAGTACTTC. The chain is built from TRBV6-1 and TRBJ2-4; no firm D call. Trimming left V 0 bases short and J 4 bases short, with 13 bases between. CDR1 is MNHNS, CDR2 SASEGT, per germline. This CDR3 has 16 amino acids.

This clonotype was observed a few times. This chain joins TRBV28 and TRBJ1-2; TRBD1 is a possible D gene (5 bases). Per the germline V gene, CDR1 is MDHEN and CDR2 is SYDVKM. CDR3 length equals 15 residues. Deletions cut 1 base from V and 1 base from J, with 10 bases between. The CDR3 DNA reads TGTGCCAGCAGTTTATATCCGGGGGATAACTATGGCTACACCTTC. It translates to CASSLYPGDNYGYTF.

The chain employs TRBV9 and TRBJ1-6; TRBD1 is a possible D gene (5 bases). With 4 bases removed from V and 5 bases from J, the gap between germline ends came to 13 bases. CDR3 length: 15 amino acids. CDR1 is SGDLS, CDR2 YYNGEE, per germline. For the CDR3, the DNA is TGTGCCAGCAGCCCCTCCGGAGGGGATAATTCACCCCTCCACTTT. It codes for CASSPSGGDNSPLHF.

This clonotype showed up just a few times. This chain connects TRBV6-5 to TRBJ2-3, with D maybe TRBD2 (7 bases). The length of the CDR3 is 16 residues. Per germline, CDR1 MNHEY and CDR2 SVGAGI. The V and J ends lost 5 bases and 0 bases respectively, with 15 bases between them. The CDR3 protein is CASSPAGAPSTDTQYF. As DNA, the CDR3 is TGTGCCAGCAGTCCCGCGGGGGCCCCTAGCACAGATACGCAGTATTTT.

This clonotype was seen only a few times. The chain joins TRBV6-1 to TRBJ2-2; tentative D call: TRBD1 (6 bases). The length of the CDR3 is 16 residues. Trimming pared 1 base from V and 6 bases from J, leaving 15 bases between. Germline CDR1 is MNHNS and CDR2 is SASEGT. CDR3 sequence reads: CASSEGWTVPAGELFF. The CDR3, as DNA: TGTGCCAGCAGTGAAGGATGGACAGTACCTGCCGGGGAGCTGTTTTTT.

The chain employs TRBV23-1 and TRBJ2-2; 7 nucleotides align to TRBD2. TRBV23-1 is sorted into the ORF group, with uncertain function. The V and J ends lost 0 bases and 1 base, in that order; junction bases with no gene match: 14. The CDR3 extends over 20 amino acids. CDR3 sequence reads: CASSQSTDAGLRQNTGELFF. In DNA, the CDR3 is TGCGCCAGCAGTCAATCGACGGACGCGGGACTACGACAGAACACCGGGGAGCTGTTTTTT.

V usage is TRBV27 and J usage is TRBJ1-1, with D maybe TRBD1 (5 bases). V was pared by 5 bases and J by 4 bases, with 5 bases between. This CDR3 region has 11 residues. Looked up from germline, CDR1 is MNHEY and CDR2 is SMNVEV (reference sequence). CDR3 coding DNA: TGTGCCAGCAGTGGGGCCACTGAAGCTTTCTTT. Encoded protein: CASSGATEAFF.

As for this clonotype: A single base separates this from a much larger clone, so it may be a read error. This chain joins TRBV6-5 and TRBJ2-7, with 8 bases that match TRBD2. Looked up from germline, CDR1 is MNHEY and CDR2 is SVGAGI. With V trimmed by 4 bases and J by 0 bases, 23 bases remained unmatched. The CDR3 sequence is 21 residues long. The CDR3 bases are TGTGCCAGCAGTTCCTTCCCTTTTCGGGGACTAGTGGGGGGGAGCTCCTACGAGCAGTACGTC. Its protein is CASSSFPFRGLVGGSSYEQYV.

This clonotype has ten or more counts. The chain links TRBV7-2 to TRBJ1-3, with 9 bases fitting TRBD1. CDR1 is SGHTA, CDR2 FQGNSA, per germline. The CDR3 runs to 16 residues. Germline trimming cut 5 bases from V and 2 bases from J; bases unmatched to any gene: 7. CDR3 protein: CASSPDRGITGNTIYF. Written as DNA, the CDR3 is TGTGCCAGCAGCCCTGACAGGGGGATCACTGGAAACACCATATATTTT.

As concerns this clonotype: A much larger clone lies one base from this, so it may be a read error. The CDR3 region has the DNA TGTGCCAGCAGCCGGGGATGGCATTACGAGCAGTACGTC. Translation gives CASSRGWHYEQYV. The chain joins TRBV7-9 to TRBJ2-7; possible D gene TRBD2, 5 bases. The germline V gene has CDR1 SEHNR and CDR2 FQNEAQ (reference sequence). The CDR3 runs 13 residues. Trimming left V 5 bases short and J 4 bases short, with 12 bases between.

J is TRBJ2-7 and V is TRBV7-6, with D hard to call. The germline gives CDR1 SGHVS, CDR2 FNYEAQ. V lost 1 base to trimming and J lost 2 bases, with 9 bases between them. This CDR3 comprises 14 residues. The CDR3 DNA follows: TGTGCCAGCAGCTTAGGGCCCCAAACCTACGAGCAGTACGTC. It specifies CASSLGPQTYEQYV.

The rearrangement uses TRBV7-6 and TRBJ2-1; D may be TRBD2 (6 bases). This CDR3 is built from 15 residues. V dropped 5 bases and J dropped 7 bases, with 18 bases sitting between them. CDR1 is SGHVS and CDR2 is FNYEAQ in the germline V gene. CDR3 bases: TGTGCCAGCAGCCCTCCAGGACACGGGACTAATGAGCAGTTCTTC. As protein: CASSPPGHGTNEQFF.